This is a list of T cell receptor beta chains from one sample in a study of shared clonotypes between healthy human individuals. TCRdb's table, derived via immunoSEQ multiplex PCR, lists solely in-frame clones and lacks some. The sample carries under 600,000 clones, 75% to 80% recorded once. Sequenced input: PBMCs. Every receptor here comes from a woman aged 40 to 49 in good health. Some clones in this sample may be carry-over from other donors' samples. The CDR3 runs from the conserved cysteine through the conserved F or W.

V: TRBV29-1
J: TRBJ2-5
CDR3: CSVGVETQYF

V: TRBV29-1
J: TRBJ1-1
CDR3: CSVEETGVTEAFF

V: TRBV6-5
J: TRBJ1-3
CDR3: CASSYGQVSGNTIYF

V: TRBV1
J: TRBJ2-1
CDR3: CTSSPRAGVSYNEQFF

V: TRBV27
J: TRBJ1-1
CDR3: CASSFQGANTEAFF

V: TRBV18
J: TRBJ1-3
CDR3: CAGQINSGNTIYF

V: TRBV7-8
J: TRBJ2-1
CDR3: CASSSNSDNEQFF

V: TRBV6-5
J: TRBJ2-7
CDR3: CASSPRGANEQYF

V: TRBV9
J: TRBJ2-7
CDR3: CASSVGGYDYEQYF

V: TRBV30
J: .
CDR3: CAWSVGLAGRVEQYF

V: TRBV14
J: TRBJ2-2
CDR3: CASSQWALAGKTGELFF

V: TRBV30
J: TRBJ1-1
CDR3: CAWTVHPNTEAFF

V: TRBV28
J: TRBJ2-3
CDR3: CASSAGDLTDTQYF

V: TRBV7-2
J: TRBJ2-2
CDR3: CASSLKPSGSTGELFF

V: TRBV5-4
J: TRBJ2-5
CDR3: CASSPRDSGGWETQYF

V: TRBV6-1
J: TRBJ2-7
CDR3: CASNRDRGYEQYF

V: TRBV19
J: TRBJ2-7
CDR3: CASSIDRATEQYF

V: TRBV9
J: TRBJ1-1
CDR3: CASSVGTGTEAFF

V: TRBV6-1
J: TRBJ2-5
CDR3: CATRGGDETQYF

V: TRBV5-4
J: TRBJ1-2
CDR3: CASSSGRGGYTF

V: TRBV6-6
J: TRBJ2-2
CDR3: CASSPPLRNTGELFF

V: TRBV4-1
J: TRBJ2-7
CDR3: CASSSGTRNYEQYF

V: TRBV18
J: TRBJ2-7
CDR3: CASSSQGSSYEQYF

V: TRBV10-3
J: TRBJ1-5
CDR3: CAISESLRWGNQPQHF

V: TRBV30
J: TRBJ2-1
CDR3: CAWSVLKLENEQFF

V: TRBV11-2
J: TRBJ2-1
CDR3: CASSFRGSYNEQFF

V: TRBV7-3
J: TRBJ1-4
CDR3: CASSFPDRPDATNEKLFF

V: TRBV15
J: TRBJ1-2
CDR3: CATSNMLPGGRGYTF

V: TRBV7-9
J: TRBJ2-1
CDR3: CASSPSGRANNEQFF

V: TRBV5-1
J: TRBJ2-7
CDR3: CASSVTGGQSYEQYF

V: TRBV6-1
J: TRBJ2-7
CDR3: CASSVGLVAYEQYF

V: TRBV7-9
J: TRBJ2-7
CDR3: CASSLASGLADRAYEQYF

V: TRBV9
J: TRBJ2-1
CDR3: CASMGDRYNEQFF

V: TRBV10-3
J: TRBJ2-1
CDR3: CAISGGGSYNEQFF

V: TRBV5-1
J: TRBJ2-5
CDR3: CASSLGFHGETQYF

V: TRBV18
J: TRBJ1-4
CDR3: CASSPPLGGEKLFF

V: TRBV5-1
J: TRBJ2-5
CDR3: CASSLEGQGFGETQYF

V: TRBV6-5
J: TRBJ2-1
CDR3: CASRTIAGGPSEQFF

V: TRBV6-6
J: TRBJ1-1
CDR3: CASSYSKDTEAFF

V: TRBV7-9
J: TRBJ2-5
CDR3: CASSLIAGGPGETQYF

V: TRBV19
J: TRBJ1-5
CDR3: CATSGQISNQPQHF

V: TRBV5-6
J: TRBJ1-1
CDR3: CASSYIKNTEAFF

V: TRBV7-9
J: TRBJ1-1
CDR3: CASRPGLVDTEAFF

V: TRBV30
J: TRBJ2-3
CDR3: CAWSVGGSGDTQYF

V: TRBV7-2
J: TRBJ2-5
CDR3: CASSLGTTRNQYF